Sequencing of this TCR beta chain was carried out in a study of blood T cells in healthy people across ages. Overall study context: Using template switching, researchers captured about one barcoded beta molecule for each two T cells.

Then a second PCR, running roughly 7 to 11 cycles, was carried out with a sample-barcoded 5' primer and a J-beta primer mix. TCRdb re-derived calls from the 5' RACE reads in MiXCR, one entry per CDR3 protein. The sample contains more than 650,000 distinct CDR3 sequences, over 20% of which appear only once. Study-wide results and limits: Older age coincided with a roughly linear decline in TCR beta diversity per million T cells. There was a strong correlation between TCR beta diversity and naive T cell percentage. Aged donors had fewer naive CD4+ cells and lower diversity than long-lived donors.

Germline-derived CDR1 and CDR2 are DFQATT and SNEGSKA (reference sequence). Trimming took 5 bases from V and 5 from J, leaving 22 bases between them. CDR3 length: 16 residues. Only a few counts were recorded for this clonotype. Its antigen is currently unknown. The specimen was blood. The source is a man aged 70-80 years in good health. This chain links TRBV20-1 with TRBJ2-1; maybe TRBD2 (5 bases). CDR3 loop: CSARSTGVERNNEQFF. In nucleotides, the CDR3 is TGCAGTGCTCGATCTACCGGGGTAGAGAGGAACAATGAGCAGTTCTTC.